One T cell receptor beta chain is described in this entry. PCR employed 60 Vbeta and 13 Jbeta primers. Profiled with immunoSEQ multiplex PCR; TCRdb holds only in-frame clones, not every one. The sample has over 150,000 clones, less than 80% seen once. The germline gives CDR1 SGHTA, CDR2 FQGNSA. Losses at the gene ends were 6 bases for V and 4 bases for J; bases not matched to a gene: 8. The CDR3 runs 16 residues. This entry comes from a study of cytomegalovirus exposure and HLA in healthy donors. The overall study: Earlier, 110 million or so unique TCR beta sequences were recovered from about 179 million T cells by an analysis.

This sequence was found in a man aged 30-40 years in good health and CMV-seronegative. The chain joins TRBV7-2 to TRBJ2-3, with TRBD2 matching over 12 bases. Source material: PBMCs. The CDR3 nucleotides are TGTGCCAGCAGTCCTCGGACTAGCGGGGTGGCAGATACGCAGTATTTT. Its translation is CASSPRTSGVADTQYF.